The clone carrying this TCR beta chain was picked up a small number of times. Antigen: not known. The CDR3 is made up of 13 amino acids. The germline gives CDR1 ENHRY, CDR2 SYGVKD. The germline V and J ends were trimmed by 3 bases and 1 base, with 6 bases remaining between them. The source of the sample is a study of T cell repertoires in cytomegalovirus infection. TCRdb redid the calling of the reads with MiXCR, one entry per CDR3 protein. Among roughly 280,000 distinct CDR3 sequences, roughly a fifth were seen once, and the ten largest hold approximately 20%. This chain links TRBV10-3 with TRBJ1-1; D unresolved. The TCR was taken from a human donor in good health (CMV status not recorded). Some clones in this sample may be carry-over from other donors' samples. The starting material was cultured PBMCs, obtained from culture after CMV antigen stimulation. The CDR3 reads CAISDLENTEAFF. In DNA form, the CDR3 reads TGTGCCATCAGTGATTTGGAGAACACTGAAGCTTTCTTT.